These 9 T cell receptor beta chains share one sample of origin, sequenced in a study of T cells in Graves' hyperthyroidism and ophthalmopathy. Amplification targeted TCR beta CDR3 regions from RNA transcripts. The HTBI primer set drove a first-round RT-PCR of the TCR CDR3. TCRdb called the multiplex PCR reads again in MiXCR, with one record for every CDR3 protein. The data show over 200,000 distinct CDR3 sequences, 15% to 20% seen once. Sequencing was carried out using blood. Every receptor here comes from a man between 50 and 59 years old with Graves' hyperthyroidism.

This clonotype was counted only a few times. The chain combines TRBV19 with TRBJ2-5; a weak D match, TRBD1 (6 bases). This CDR3 region has 13 residues. From germline, CDR1 is LNHDA and CDR2 SQIVND (reference sequence). Trimming shortened V by 8 bases and J by 1 base, and 11 bases separated the two germline ends. In nucleotides, the CDR3 is TGTGCCAGTGGAACGACAGGCCAAGAGACCCAGTACTTC. The encoded protein is CASGTTGQETQYF.

Many counts were recorded for this clonotype. The J gene is TRBJ2-3, the V gene TRBV18, with D uncertain. The CDR3 sequence is 13 residues long. Germline-derived CDR1 and CDR2 are KGHSH and LQKENI. V was pared by 1 base and J by 3 bases, with 5 bases between. DNA for the CDR3: TGTGCCAGCTCACCACTAGAAACAGATACGCAGTATTTT. This gives the protein CASSPLETDTQYF.

This clonotype has a count of ten or more. The chain uses TRBV27 and TRBJ2-1; D not certain. V dropped 5 bases and J dropped 5 bases, with 13 bases sitting between them. CDR1 and CDR2 from the germline V gene are MNHEY and SMNVEV (reference sequence). The CDR3 loop spans 14 amino acids. The CDR3 region has the DNA TGTGCCAGCAGTCTCGGAGACCTGAACAATGAGCAGTTCTTC. Translation: CASSLGDLNNEQFF.

This clonotype occurred a few times. This chain links TRBV11-2 with TRBJ2-4; D gene ambiguous. The CDR3 is 15 residues long. The germline V and J ends were trimmed by 5 bases and 0 bases, with 11 bases remaining between them. Germline loops: CDR1 SGHAT, CDR2 FQNNGV. CDR3 in amino acids: CASSDGFLAKNIQYF. The CDR3, as DNA: TGTGCCAGCAGCGACGGGTTCCTAGCCAAAAACATTCAGTACTTC. Full variable domain (outside the CDR3, taken from reference TRBV11-2 and TRBJ2-4): EAGVAQSPRYKIIEKRQSVAFWCNPISGHATLYWYQQILGQGPKLLIQFQNNGVVDDSQLPKDRFSAERLKGVDSTLKIQPAKLEDSAVYLCASSDGFLAKNIQYFGAGTRLSVL.

The sample holds many counts of this clonotype. This rearrangement joins TRBV15 to TRBJ2-7; a weak D match, TRBD1 (6 bases). This CDR3 spans 14 amino acids. Per the germline V gene, CDR1 is LNHNV and CDR2 is YYDKDF (reference sequence). V dropped 2 bases and J dropped 5 bases, with 13 bases sitting between them. The CDR3 bases are TGTGCCACCAGCAGACCCACAAACAGGGACGAGCAGTACTTC. The encoded protein is CATSRPTNRDEQYF.

The J gene is TRBJ2-1, the V gene TRBV30; 7 bases agree with TRBD2. Germline CDR1 reads GTSNPN; CDR2 reads SVGIG (reference sequence). The CDR3 is made up of 16 amino acids. J was trimmed by 0 bases and V by 0 bases; bases with no gene match: 5. CDR3 bases: TGTGCCTGGAGTGTATTGGGCGGGAGCTCCTACAATGAGCAGTTCTTC. Its protein is CAWSVLGGSSYNEQFF.

This clonotype was seen many times. The chain is built from TRBV20-1 and TRBJ2-5, with 10 positions matching TRBD2. The CDR3 totals 15 residues. The germline CDR1 and CDR2 sequences are DFQATT and SNEGSKA (reference sequence). V shed 6 bases, J shed 0 bases, and the junction held 7 bases outside the gene matches. CDR3 DNA: TGCAGTGCAATCGGACTAGCGGAAAACCAAGAGACCCAGTACTTC. It yields the protein CSAIGLAENQETQYF.

This clonotype was seen more than once but under ten times. This rearrangement joins TRBV27 to TRBJ2-7, with 9 nucleotides matching TRBD1. Unmatched junction bases numbered 11, after V lost 6 bases and J lost 5 bases. The CDR3 loop spans 15 amino acids. Germline lookup yields CDR1 MNHEY and CDR2 SMNVEV (reference sequence). In nucleotides, the CDR3 is TGTGCCAGCAGCCTGGTCGGGACAGGGACCCACGAGCAGTACTTC. As protein: CASSLVGTGTHEQYF.

J is TRBJ1-1 and V is TRBV2; D ambiguous. This CDR3 contains 15 residues. Per the germline V gene, CDR1 is SNHLY and CDR2 is FYNNEI. V shed 3 bases and J shed 0 bases, with 11 bases lying between them. As DNA, the CDR3 is TGTGCCAGCAGTGATGTGCGGTTTATGAACACTGAAGCTTTCTTT. Protein product: CASSDVRFMNTEAFF.